Listed here are 4 T cell receptor beta chains from one sample, sequenced in a study of shared T cell receptors in the human thymus. Only in-frame clones appear in the TCRdb table, and some are missing; sequencing was by immunoSEQ multiplex PCR. Among 650,000 to 950,000 clones listed, 80% to 90% were seen once. The same sample was also used in a study of human thymus T cells.

Input material: thymocytes. The receptors originated from a girl under three years old with a congenital heart defect.

V is TRBV7-2 and J is TRBJ2-7, with D possibly TRBD1 on 5 matching bases. Trimming stripped 1 base from V and 1 base from J, with 14 bases between. The V gene's germline CDR1 is SGHTA and CDR2 FQGNSA. The CDR3 runs 16 residues. The CDR3 loop is CASSLGVFRGSYEQYF. CDR3 nucleotide sequence: TGTGCCAGCAGCTTAGGAGTGTTTAGGGGTTCCTACGAGCAGTACTTC.

V is TRBV5-4 and J is TRBJ2-7; perhaps TRBD1 as D (6 bases). CDR1 SGHNT and CDR2 YYREEE come from the germline V gene (reference sequence). This CDR3 contains 15 residues. Between the trimmed V and J ends, which lost 3 bases and 0 bases, there was a span of 13 bases. The DNA for the CDR3 is TGTGCCAGCAGCTCGTTCCGGGACAACTCCTACGAGCAGTACTTC. It codes for CASSSFRDNSYEQYF.

The chain links TRBV28 to TRBJ2-6; 7 bases map to TRBD1. CDR1 is MDHEN and CDR2 is SYDVKM in the germline V gene. This CDR3 comprises 16 residues. With V trimmed by 5 bases and J by 1 base, 5 bases remained unmatched. CDR3 protein: CASSPDRLSGANVLTF. The CDR3 DNA follows: TGTGCCAGCAGTCCGGACAGGCTGTCTGGGGCCAACGTCCTGACTTTC.

The chain employs TRBV29-1 and TRBJ2-1; 10 bases align to TRBD1. Germline trimming cut 5 bases from V and 8 bases from J; bases unmatched to any gene: 12. The CDR3 has 15 amino acids. Germline loops: CDR1 SQVTM, CDR2 ANQGSEA. CDR3 region: CSVPNADRGHDEQFF. The CDR3, as DNA: TGCAGCGTTCCGAACGCCGACAGGGGGCACGATGAGCAGTTCTTC.